The present TCR beta chain was sequenced within a study of shared clonotypes between healthy human individuals. Original handling: ImmunoSEQ gave junction-only sequences without quality scores, so filtering differed. The table came from immunoSEQ multiplex PCR; TCRdb's copy has only in-frame clones and leaves some out. The V and J calls and clone size were taken over from that table, and D and trimming were inferred from the DNA. In the table there are under 1,100,000 clones, 65% to 80% of which are singletons. This clone was counted a few times. V lost 6 bases, J lost 7 bases, and 15 bases lay in between. The CDR3 is 13 residues long. From germline, CDR1 is WNHNN and CDR2 SYGVQD (reference sequence).

The rearrangement links TRBV10-1 to TRBJ1-2; TRBD1 is a possible D gene (6 bases). The clonotype was recovered from a man aged 18-30 years in good health. The sample was memory CD4+ T cells sorted from blood. This sample's subset: CD45RA-negative fraction. CDR3 protein: CASSASGAFGYTF. CDR3 sequence (DNA): TGCGCCAGCAGCGCATCAGGGGCCTTTGGCTACACCTTC.